The rows below give T cell receptor beta chains drawn from one sample of a study of cytomegalovirus exposure and HLA in healthy donors. Repertoires were generated with immunoSEQ multiplex PCR, while TCRdb's copy carries only in-frame clones and drops some. The repertoire holds about 82,000 clones, 60% to 85% seen once, with 4.5% to 7% in the top ten. The sequencing sample was made of PBMCs. The source is a male donor in good health and CMV-seropositive. CDR3s include the opening cysteine and the closing phenylalanine or tryptophan. A D gene is named only where the DNA matches it firmly. Size values are once, few and many counts, or a class for expanded clones, and some rows have none.

D gene	clone size	J gene	V gene	CDR3 protein	CDR3 DNA
TRBD1	.	TRBJ1-3	TRBV5-8	CASDRQGRNTIYF	TGTGCCAGCGACAGACAGGGGCGAAACACCATATATTTT
.	.	TRBJ1-2	TRBV7-9	CASSPPDIYHGYTF	TGTGCCAGCAGCCCTCCCGACATTTACCATGGCTACACCTTC
TRBD2	.	TRBJ2-7	TRBV23-1	CASSQSRTSGFRPFYEQYF	TGCGCCAGCAGTCAATCTCGGACTAGCGGGTTCCGTCCATTCTACGAGCAGTACTTC
TRBD1	.	TRBJ2-7	TRBV28	CASSPGTGPYEQYF	TGTGCCAGCAGTCCCGGGACAGGGCCCTACGAGCAGTACTTC
.	few	TRBJ1-1	TRBV19	CATLTGSTEAFF	TGTGCCACCTTGACAGGCTCCACTGAAGCTTTCTTT
.	.	TRBJ2-1	TRBV6-5	CASSYSLPPSYEQFF	TGTGCCAGCAGTTACTCGCTACCCCCAAGTTATGAGCAGTTCTTC
.	.	TRBJ2-7	TRBV18	CASSPTSNEQYF	TGTGCCAGCTCACCCACTAGCAACGAGCAGTACTTC
.	.	TRBJ2-7	TRBV6-5	CASSALLDKNYEQYF	TGTGCCAGCAGCGCTCTCTTGGACAAGAACTACGAGCAGTACTTC
.	.	TRBJ1-2	TRBV7-7	CASSSRSDYGYTF	TGTGCCAGCAGCTCCCGCAGTGATTATGGCTACACCTTC
TRBD2	.	TRBJ2-1	TRBV5-6	CASSLALAGTDEQFF	TGTGCCAGCAGCTTGGCATTAGCGGGCACAGATGAGCAGTTCTTC
.	.	TRBJ1-1	TRBV15	CATSREWGVGTEAFF	TGTGCCACCAGCAGAGAATGGGGGGTAGGCACTGAAGCTTTCTTT
TRBD2	.	TRBJ2-1	TRBV19	CASMRRGNYNEQFF	TGTGCCAGTATGCGGCGGGGGAACTACAATGAGCAGTTCTTC
TRBD2	.	TRBJ2-3	TRBV4-1	CASSPERDPRDTQYF	TGCGCCAGCAGTCCGGAGCGGGATCCTCGGGATACGCAGTATTTT
.	.	TRBJ2-1	TRBV11-3	CASSSSRDLYNEQFF	TGTGCCAGCAGCTCGAGCCGGGACTTATACAATGAGCAGTTCTTC
TRBD1	.	TRBJ1-4	TRBV6-1	CASSRAGQHNEKLFF	TGTGCCAGCAGCCGGGCGGGACAGCATAATGAAAAACTGTTTTTT
TRBD1	.	TRBJ1-2	TRBV28	CASSWDSYGYTF	TGTGCCAGCAGTTGGGACAGCTATGGCTACACCTTC
.	few	TRBJ2-7	TRBV6-1	CASGRSYEQYF	TGTGCCAGCGGTCGGAGCTACGAGCAGTACTTC
.	.	TRBJ1-1	TRBV19	CASNWGYYNTEAFF	TGTGCCAGTAACTGGGGCTATTATAACACTGAAGCTTTCTTT